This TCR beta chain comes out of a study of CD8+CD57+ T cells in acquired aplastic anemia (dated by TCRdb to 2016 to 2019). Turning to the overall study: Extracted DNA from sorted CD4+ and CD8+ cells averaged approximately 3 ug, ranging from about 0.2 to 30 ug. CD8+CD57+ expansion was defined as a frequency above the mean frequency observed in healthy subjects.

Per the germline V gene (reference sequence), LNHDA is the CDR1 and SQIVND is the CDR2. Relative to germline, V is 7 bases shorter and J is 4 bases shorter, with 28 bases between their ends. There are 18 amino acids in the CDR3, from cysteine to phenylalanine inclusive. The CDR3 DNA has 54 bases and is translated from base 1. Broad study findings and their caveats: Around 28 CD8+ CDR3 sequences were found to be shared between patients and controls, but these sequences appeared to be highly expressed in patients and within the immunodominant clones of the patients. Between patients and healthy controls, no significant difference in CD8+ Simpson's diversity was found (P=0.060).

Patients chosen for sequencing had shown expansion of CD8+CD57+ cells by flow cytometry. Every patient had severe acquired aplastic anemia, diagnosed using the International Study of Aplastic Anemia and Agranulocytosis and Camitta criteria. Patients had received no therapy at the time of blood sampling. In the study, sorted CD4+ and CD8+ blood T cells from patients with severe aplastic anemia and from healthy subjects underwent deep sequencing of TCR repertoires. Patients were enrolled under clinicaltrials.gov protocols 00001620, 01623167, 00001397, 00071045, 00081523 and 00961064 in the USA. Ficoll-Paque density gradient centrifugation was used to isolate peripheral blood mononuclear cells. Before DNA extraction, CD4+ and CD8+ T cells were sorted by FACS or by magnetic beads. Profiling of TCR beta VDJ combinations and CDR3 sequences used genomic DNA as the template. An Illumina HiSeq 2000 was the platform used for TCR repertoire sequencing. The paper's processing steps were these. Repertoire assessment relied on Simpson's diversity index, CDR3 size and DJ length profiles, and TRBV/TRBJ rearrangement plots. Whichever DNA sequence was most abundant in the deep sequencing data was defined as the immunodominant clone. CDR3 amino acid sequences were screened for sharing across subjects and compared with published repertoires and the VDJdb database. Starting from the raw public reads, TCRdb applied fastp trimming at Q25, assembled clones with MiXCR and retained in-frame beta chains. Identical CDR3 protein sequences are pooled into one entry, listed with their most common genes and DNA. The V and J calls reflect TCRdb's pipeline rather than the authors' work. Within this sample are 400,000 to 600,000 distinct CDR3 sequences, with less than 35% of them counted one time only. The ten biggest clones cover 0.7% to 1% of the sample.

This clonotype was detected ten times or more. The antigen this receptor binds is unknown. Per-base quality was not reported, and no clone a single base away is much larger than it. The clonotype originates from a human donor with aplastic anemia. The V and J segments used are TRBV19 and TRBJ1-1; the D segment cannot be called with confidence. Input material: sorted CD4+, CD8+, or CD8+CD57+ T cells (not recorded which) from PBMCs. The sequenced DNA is TGTGCCAGTATCACTAAGGTCGGGGTTGGGTGGCGTGGCACTGAAGCTTTCTTT. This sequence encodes CASITKVGVGWRGTEAFF.